This is a list of T cell receptor beta chains from one sample in a study of blood T cell repertoires in COVID-19. The repertoire was sequenced with immunoSEQ multiplex PCR; TCRdb's copy has only in-frame clones and lacks some. This table holds approximately 290,000 clones, roughly 90% found once. The sequenced material came from PBMCs or T cells enriched from blood (not recorded which). The receptor set was obtained from a young woman with acute COVID-19. Each CDR3 is given with its conserved first and last residue. The order of the fields is CDR3 protein, CDR3 DNA, V gene, CDR3 length, J gene, D gene, clone size. D genes are given only for firm matches. The size field is filled for only some rows; it gives once, few, many or a size class.

CDR3 protein: CASSPGGWGNTEAFF
CDR3 DNA: TGTGCCAGCAGCCCTGGAGGGTGGGGGAACACTGAAGCTTTCTTT
V gene: TRBV7-2
CDR3 length: 15
J gene: TRBJ1-1
D gene: -
clone size: -

CDR3 protein: CASSATGGSTDTQYF
CDR3 DNA: TGTGCCAGCTCAGCGACAGGGGGGAGCACAGATACGCAGTATTTT
V gene: TRBV18
CDR3 length: 15
J gene: TRBJ2-3
D gene: TRBD1
clone size: once

CDR3 protein: CASSPDRGLMNTEAFF
CDR3 DNA: TGTGCCAGCAGCCCAGACAGGGGGCTTATGAACACTGAAGCTTTCTTT
V gene: TRBV28
CDR3 length: 16
J gene: TRBJ1-1
D gene: TRBD1
clone size: many

CDR3 protein: CASSPTGDTQYF
CDR3 DNA: TGTGCCAGCAGCCCGACCGGGGATACGCAGTATTTT
V gene: TRBV3-1/TRBV3-2
CDR3 length: 12
J gene: TRBJ2-3
D gene: -
clone size: -

CDR3 protein: CAALPGGSDTGELFF
CDR3 DNA: TGTGCCGCACTGCCGGGGGGGAGCGACACCGGGGAGCTGTTTTTT
V gene: TRBV28
CDR3 length: 15
J gene: TRBJ2-2
D gene: TRBD2
clone size: -

CDR3 protein: CASRDRGYEQFF
CDR3 DNA: TGCGCCAGCAGGGACAGGGGGTATGAGCAGTTCTTC
V gene: TRBV5-1
CDR3 length: 12
J gene: TRBJ2-1
D gene: TRBD1
clone size: -

CDR3 protein: CASSLLGKPGQGYNEQFF
CDR3 DNA: TGCGCCAGCAGCTTGTTGGGAAAGCCGGGACAGGGTTACAATGAGCAGTTCTTC
V gene: TRBV5-1
CDR3 length: 18
J gene: TRBJ2-1
D gene: TRBD1
clone size: -

CDR3 protein: CASSPGSGNSYEQYF
CDR3 DNA: TGTGCCAGCAGCCCAGGATCGGGGAACTCCTACGAGCAGTACTTC
V gene: TRBV7-6
CDR3 length: 15
J gene: TRBJ2-7
D gene: -
clone size: -

CDR3 protein: CASKRAKEGYGYTF
CDR3 DNA: TGTGCCAGTAAAAGAGCGAAAGAGGGCTATGGCTACACCTTC
V gene: TRBV19
CDR3 length: 14
J gene: TRBJ1-2
D gene: -
clone size: -

CDR3 protein: CASRREETQYF
CDR3 DNA: TGTGCCAGCAGGCGGGAAGAGACCCAGTACTTC
V gene: TRBV11-3
CDR3 length: 11
J gene: TRBJ2-5
D gene: -
clone size: few

CDR3 protein: CASSSLYLNTEAFF
CDR3 DNA: TGTGCCAGCAGTTCCCTTTATTTGAACACTGAAGCTTTCTTT
V gene: TRBV6-6
CDR3 length: 14
J gene: TRBJ1-1
D gene: -
clone size: -

CDR3 protein: CASSSGTGGISNSPLHF
CDR3 DNA: TGTGCCAGCAGCTCCGGGACAGGGGGGATATCGAATTCACCCCTCCACTTT
V gene: TRBV7-9
CDR3 length: 17
J gene: TRBJ1-6
D gene: TRBD1
clone size: -

CDR3 protein: CASSERVSGANVLTF
CDR3 DNA: TGTGCCAGCTCAGAGCGGGTCTCTGGGGCCAACGTCCTGACTTTC
V gene: TRBV18
CDR3 length: 15
J gene: TRBJ2-6
D gene: -
clone size: -

CDR3 protein: CASSPPAQGMTGEQYF
CDR3 DNA: TGTGCCAGCTCACCACCGGCACAGGGAATGACCGGCGAGCAGTACTTC
V gene: TRBV18
CDR3 length: 16
J gene: TRBJ2-7
D gene: -
clone size: -

CDR3 protein: CATSDPGGSEKLFF
CDR3 DNA: TGTGCCACCAGTGACCCAGGGGGCAGTGAAAAACTGTTTTTT
V gene: TRBV24-1
CDR3 length: 14
J gene: TRBJ1-4
D gene: TRBD1
clone size: -

CDR3 protein: CASSSATSGTYNEQFF
CDR3 DNA: TGTGCCAGCAGTTCAGCGACTAGCGGGACATACAATGAGCAGTTCTTC
V gene: TRBV25-1
CDR3 length: 16
J gene: TRBJ2-1
D gene: TRBD2
clone size: once

CDR3 protein: CASTPLGGRGEETQYF
CDR3 DNA: TGTGCCAGCACCCCCCTGGGGGGGCGTGGGGAGGAGACCCAGTACTTC
V gene: TRBV27
CDR3 length: 16
J gene: TRBJ2-5
D gene: -
clone size: -

CDR3 protein: CASSHRWDSIVLNTEAFF
CDR3 DNA: TGTGCCAGCAGTCACCGCTGGGACAGCATCGTTTTGAACACTGAAGCTTTCTTT
V gene: TRBV6-6
CDR3 length: 18
J gene: TRBJ1-1
D gene: TRBD1
clone size: -

CDR3 protein: CASRKQQTNSPLHF
CDR3 DNA: TGTGCCAGCAGGAAACAGCAAACCAATTCACCCCTCCACTTT
V gene: TRBV27
CDR3 length: 14
J gene: TRBJ1-6
D gene: -
clone size: -

CDR3 protein: CASRPGNTEAFF
CDR3 DNA: TGCGCCAGCAGACCAGGGAACACTGAAGCTTTCTTT
V gene: TRBV5-1
CDR3 length: 12
J gene: TRBJ1-1
D gene: -
clone size: -

CDR3 protein: CSADRNYGYTF
CDR3 DNA: TGCAGCGCGGACAGGAACTATGGCTACACCTTC
V gene: TRBV29-1
CDR3 length: 11
J gene: TRBJ1-2
D gene: TRBD1
clone size: -

CDR3 protein: CASSLDGRVGAFF
CDR3 DNA: TGTGCCAGCAGCTTAGATGGCAGGGTGGGAGCTTTCTTT
V gene: TRBV11-3
CDR3 length: 13
J gene: TRBJ1-1
D gene: -
clone size: -

CDR3 protein: CASSVLSQVQNTGELFF
CDR3 DNA: TGTGCCAGCAGCGTGTTGAGTCAAGTCCAGAACACCGGGGAGCTGTTTTTT
V gene: TRBV9
CDR3 length: 17
J gene: TRBJ2-2
D gene: -
clone size: once

CDR3 protein: CASQRTGQFSQPQHF
CDR3 DNA: TGTGCCAGCCAGAGGACAGGGCAGTTCAGTCAGCCCCAGCATTTT
V gene: TRBV2
CDR3 length: 15
J gene: TRBJ1-5
D gene: TRBD1
clone size: few

CDR3 protein: CASSLGSTVGQPQHF
CDR3 DNA: TGTGCCAGCAGCTTGGGGTCGACAGTAGGGCAGCCCCAGCATTTT
V gene: TRBV7-9
CDR3 length: 15
J gene: TRBJ1-5
D gene: -
clone size: -

CDR3 protein: CASSLATGTNTEAFF
CDR3 DNA: TGTGCCAGCAGCCTAGCGACAGGGACGAACACTGAAGCTTTCTTT
V gene: TRBV7-2
CDR3 length: 15
J gene: TRBJ1-1
D gene: TRBD1
clone size: -

CDR3 protein: CASSQQEKLFF
CDR3 DNA: TGTGCCAGCAGCCAACAAGAAAAACTGTTTTTT
V gene: TRBV3-1/TRBV3-2
CDR3 length: 11
J gene: TRBJ1-4
D gene: -
clone size: -

CDR3 protein: CASNPRTSGAPYNEQFF
CDR3 DNA: TGTGCCAGTAACCCGCGGACTAGCGGGGCGCCCTACAATGAGCAGTTCTTC
V gene: TRBV19
CDR3 length: 17
J gene: TRBJ2-1
D gene: TRBD2
clone size: -

CDR3 protein: CASSLFTGNPLSSYNEQFF
CDR3 DNA: TGTGCCAGCAGCTTGTTTACAGGGAACCCTTTGAGCTCCTACAATGAGCAGTTCTTC
V gene: TRBV5-8
CDR3 length: 19
J gene: TRBJ2-1
D gene: -
clone size: -

CDR3 protein: CASSPLRSGNPNEQFF
CDR3 DNA: TGTGCCAGCAGCCCCTTGAGGAGCGGGAATCCCAATGAGCAGTTCTTC
V gene: TRBV7-3
CDR3 length: 16
J gene: TRBJ2-1
D gene: TRBD2
clone size: -

CDR3 protein: CAWSPFTGREQYF
CDR3 DNA: TGTGCCTGGAGTCCCTTTACAGGGCGCGAGCAGTACTTC
V gene: TRBV30
CDR3 length: 13
J gene: TRBJ2-7
D gene: -
clone size: -

CDR3 protein: CASSLQGNTGELFF
CDR3 DNA: TGTGCCAGCAGCTTACAGGGGAACACCGGGGAGCTGTTTTTT
V gene: TRBV11-1
CDR3 length: 14
J gene: TRBJ2-2
D gene: -
clone size: -

CDR3 protein: CASSRASETQYF
CDR3 DNA: TGTGCCAGCAGCCGCGCCTCGGAGACCCAGTACTTC
V gene: TRBV3-1/TRBV3-2
CDR3 length: 12
J gene: TRBJ2-5
D gene: -
clone size: -

CDR3 protein: CSARRSDTQYF
CDR3 DNA: TGCAGTGCTAGAAGGAGTGATACGCAGTATTTT
V gene: TRBV20-1
CDR3 length: 11
J gene: TRBJ2-3
D gene: -
clone size: -

CDR3 protein: CASTLLAGISYNEQFF
CDR3 DNA: TGTGCCAGCACCTTACTAGCGGGTATCTCCTACAATGAGCAGTTCTTC
V gene: TRBV5-4
CDR3 length: 16
J gene: TRBJ2-1
D gene: TRBD2
clone size: -

CDR3 protein: CASSSSGDQPQHF
CDR3 DNA: TGTGCCAGCAGCTCCTCAGGGGATCAGCCCCAGCATTTT
V gene: TRBV5-6
CDR3 length: 13
J gene: TRBJ1-5
D gene: -
clone size: -

CDR3 protein: CASSSPGTGGDGYTF
CDR3 DNA: TGTGCCAGCAGTTCGCCTGGGACAGGGGGAGATGGCTACACCTTC
V gene: TRBV28
CDR3 length: 15
J gene: TRBJ1-2
D gene: TRBD1
clone size: -

CDR3 protein: CASSPEDGVNQPQHF
CDR3 DNA: TGTGCCAGCTCACCCGAGGACGGGGTGAATCAGCCCCAGCATTTT
V gene: TRBV18
CDR3 length: 15
J gene: TRBJ1-5
D gene: -
clone size: -

CDR3 protein: CASSLRQGAGTEAFF
CDR3 DNA: TGTGCCAGCAGCCTACGACAGGGGGCGGGCACTGAAGCTTTCTTT
V gene: TRBV28
CDR3 length: 15
J gene: TRBJ1-1
D gene: TRBD1
clone size: -

CDR3 protein: CASTPPGQFNYGYTF
CDR3 DNA: TGTGCCAGCACCCCACCGGGACAGTTTAACTATGGCTACACCTTC
V gene: TRBV28
CDR3 length: 15
J gene: TRBJ1-2
D gene: TRBD1
clone size: -

CDR3 protein: CAISEGPTGGNQPQHF
CDR3 DNA: TGTGCCATCAGTGAGGGCCCGACAGGAGGCAATCAGCCCCAGCATTTT
V gene: TRBV10-3
CDR3 length: 16
J gene: TRBJ1-5
D gene: -
clone size: -

CDR3 protein: CASSLVAGRTDTQYF
CDR3 DNA: TGCGCCAGCAGCTTGGTAGCGGGGCGCACAGATACGCAGTATTTT
V gene: TRBV5-1
CDR3 length: 15
J gene: TRBJ2-3
D gene: TRBD2
clone size: -

CDR3 protein: CASSSGVTDGYTF
CDR3 DNA: TGTGCCAGCAGTTCCGGGGTAACGGACGGCTACACCTTC
V gene: TRBV28
CDR3 length: 13
J gene: TRBJ1-2
D gene: -
clone size: -

CDR3 protein: CASSLVQGSGTEAFF
CDR3 DNA: TGTGCCAGCAGCTTAGTGCAGGGAAGTGGAACTGAAGCTTTCTTT
V gene: TRBV7-9
CDR3 length: 15
J gene: TRBJ1-1
D gene: -
clone size: -

CDR3 protein: CATSDSAGGNTGELFF
CDR3 DNA: TGTGCCACCAGTGATTCCGCGGGAGGAAATACCGGGGAGCTGTTTTTT
V gene: TRBV24-1
CDR3 length: 16
J gene: TRBJ2-2
D gene: TRBD2
clone size: -

CDR3 protein: CATSREGGGDTEAFF
CDR3 DNA: TGTGCCACCTCACGGGAAGGGGGAGGGGACACTGAAGCTTTCTTT
V gene: TRBV24-1
CDR3 length: 15
J gene: TRBJ1-1
D gene: -
clone size: -

CDR3 protein: CASRVGQGAKEQYF
CDR3 DNA: TGTGCCAGCAGAGTGGGACAGGGGGCTAAAGAGCAGTACTTC
V gene: TRBV11-2
CDR3 length: 14
J gene: TRBJ2-7
D gene: TRBD1
clone size: -

CDR3 protein: CASSLSGPTNTGELFF
CDR3 DNA: TGTGCCAGCAGCCTTAGCGGGCCAACGAACACCGGGGAGCTGTTTTTT
V gene: TRBV3-1/TRBV3-2
CDR3 length: 16
J gene: TRBJ2-2
D gene: TRBD2
clone size: -

CDR3 protein: CAMSGGPDQPQHF
CDR3 DNA: TGTGCCATGTCCGGGGGTCCCGATCAGCCCCAGCATTTT
V gene: TRBV28
CDR3 length: 13
J gene: TRBJ1-5
D gene: -
clone size: -

CDR3 protein: CASSFPPTSGDYNEQFF
CDR3 DNA: TGTGCCAGCAGCTTCCCGCCGACTAGCGGGGACTACAATGAGCAGTTCTTC
V gene: TRBV7-9
CDR3 length: 17
J gene: TRBJ2-1
D gene: TRBD2
clone size: -

CDR3 protein: CASSLGQNTGELFF
CDR3 DNA: TGTGCCAGCAGTTTGGGACAGAACACCGGGGAGCTGTTTTTT
V gene: TRBV28
CDR3 length: 14
J gene: TRBJ2-2
D gene: -
clone size: once

CDR3 protein: CASHGSPARQETQYF
CDR3 DNA: TGTGCCAGCCACGGGTCCCCGGCGCGACAAGAGACCCAGTACTTC
V gene: TRBV18
CDR3 length: 15
J gene: TRBJ2-5
D gene: -
clone size: -

CDR3 protein: CASNPVVFDEQFF
CDR3 DNA: TGCGCCAGCAATCCCGTCGTCTTCGATGAGCAGTTCTTC
V gene: TRBV10-1
CDR3 length: 13
J gene: TRBJ2-1
D gene: -
clone size: -

CDR3 protein: CASRGEGEADNEQFF
CDR3 DNA: TGTGCCAGCAGGGGGGAGGGGGAGGCTGACAATGAGCAGTTCTTC
V gene: TRBV6-5
CDR3 length: 15
J gene: TRBJ2-1
D gene: -
clone size: -

CDR3 protein: CASTPLASEQYF
CDR3 DNA: TGTGCCAGCACCCCCCTAGCGAGCGAGCAGTACTTC
V gene: TRBV2
CDR3 length: 12
J gene: TRBJ2-7
D gene: -
clone size: -

CDR3 protein: CASSSMIARPDTQYF
CDR3 DNA: TGTGCCAGCAGTTCCATGATAGCACGCCCAGATACGCAGTATTTT
V gene: TRBV27
CDR3 length: 15
J gene: TRBJ2-3
D gene: -
clone size: -

CDR3 protein: CASSDSPVNTEAFF
CDR3 DNA: TGTGCCAGCAGCGATTCTCCAGTGAACACTGAAGCTTTCTTT
V gene: TRBV2
CDR3 length: 14
J gene: TRBJ1-1
D gene: -
clone size: few

CDR3 protein: CASSAPQADTQYF
CDR3 DNA: TGTGCCAGCTCAGCTCCCCAGGCCGATACGCAGTATTTT
V gene: TRBV18
CDR3 length: 13
J gene: TRBJ2-3
D gene: -
clone size: -

CDR3 protein: CASSVGDSGTQETQYF
CDR3 DNA: TGTGCCAGCAGCGTAGGAGATAGCGGGACACAAGAGACCCAGTACTTC
V gene: TRBV9
CDR3 length: 16
J gene: TRBJ2-5
D gene: TRBD2
clone size: -